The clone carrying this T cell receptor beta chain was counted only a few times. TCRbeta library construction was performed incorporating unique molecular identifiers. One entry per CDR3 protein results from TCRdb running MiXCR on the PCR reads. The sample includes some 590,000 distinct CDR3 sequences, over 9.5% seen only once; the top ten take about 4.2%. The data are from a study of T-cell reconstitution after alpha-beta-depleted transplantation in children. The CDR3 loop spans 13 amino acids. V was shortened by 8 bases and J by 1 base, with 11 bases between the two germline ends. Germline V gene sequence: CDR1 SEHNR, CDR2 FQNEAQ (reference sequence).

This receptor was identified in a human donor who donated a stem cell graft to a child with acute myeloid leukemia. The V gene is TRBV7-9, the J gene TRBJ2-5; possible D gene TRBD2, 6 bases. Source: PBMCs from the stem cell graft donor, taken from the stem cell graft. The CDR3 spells CASHGSIQETQYF. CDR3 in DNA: TGTGCCAGCCACGGGAGCATCCAAGAGACCCAGTACTTC.